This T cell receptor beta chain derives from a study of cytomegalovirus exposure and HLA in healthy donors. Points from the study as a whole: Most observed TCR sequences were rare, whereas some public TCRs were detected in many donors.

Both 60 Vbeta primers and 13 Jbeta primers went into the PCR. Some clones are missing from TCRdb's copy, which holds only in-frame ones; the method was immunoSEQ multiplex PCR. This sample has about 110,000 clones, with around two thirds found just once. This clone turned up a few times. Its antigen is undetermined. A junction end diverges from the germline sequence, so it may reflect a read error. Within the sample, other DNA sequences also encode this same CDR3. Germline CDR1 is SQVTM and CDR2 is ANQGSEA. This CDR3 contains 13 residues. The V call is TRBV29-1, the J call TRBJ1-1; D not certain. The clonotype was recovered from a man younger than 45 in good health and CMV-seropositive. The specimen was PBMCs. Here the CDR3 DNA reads TGCAGCGTGGAAGGTCTAATGAACACTGAAGCTTTCTTT. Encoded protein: CSVEGLMNTEAFF.